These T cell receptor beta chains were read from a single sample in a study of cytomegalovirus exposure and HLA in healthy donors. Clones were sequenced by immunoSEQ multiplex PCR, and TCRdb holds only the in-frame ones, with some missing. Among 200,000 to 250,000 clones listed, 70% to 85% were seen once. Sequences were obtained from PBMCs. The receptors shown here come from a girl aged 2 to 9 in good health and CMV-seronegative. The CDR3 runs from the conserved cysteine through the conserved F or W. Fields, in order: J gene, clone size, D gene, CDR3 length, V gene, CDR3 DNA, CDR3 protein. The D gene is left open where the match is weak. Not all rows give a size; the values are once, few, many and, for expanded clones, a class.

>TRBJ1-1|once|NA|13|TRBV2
TGTGCCAGCGTTGCAGACATGAACACTGAAGCTTTCTTT
CASVADMNTEAFF
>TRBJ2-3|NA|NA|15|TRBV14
TGTGCCAGCAGCCAAGGCGGGACCCTCACAGATACGCAGTATTTT
CASSQGGTLTDTQYF
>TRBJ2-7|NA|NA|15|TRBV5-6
TGTGCCAGCAGCTTGGAAGTCGGCGGCCCCCTCGAGCAGTACTTC
CASSLEVGGPLEQYF
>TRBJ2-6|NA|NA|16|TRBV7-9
TGTGCCAGCAGCCCACTACCGGGAGCTGGGGCCAACGTCCTGACTTTC
CASSPLPGAGANVLTF
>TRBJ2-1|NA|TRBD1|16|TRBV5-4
TGTGCCAGCAGCTTGGCAGGGACAGGGGGCAGATATGAGCAGTTCTTC
CASSLAGTGGRYEQFF
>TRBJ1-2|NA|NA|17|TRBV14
TGTGCCAGCAGCCCCGTTGGAGTCAGTAGTCCCGCCTATGGCTACACCTTC
CASSPVGVSSPAYGYTF
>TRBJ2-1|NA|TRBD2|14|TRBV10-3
TGTGCCATCAGTGGGGCCGGGGGGGACAATGAGCAGTTCTTC
CAISGAGGDNEQFF
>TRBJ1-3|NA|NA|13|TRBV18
TGTGCCAGCTCACCAAGTCAGGCTGACACCATATATTTT
CASSPSQADTIYF
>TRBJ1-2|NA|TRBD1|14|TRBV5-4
TGTGCCAGCAGCTCCAAGACAGGGGGCACGCGCTACACCTTC
CASSSKTGGTRYTF
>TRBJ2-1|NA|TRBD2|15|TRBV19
TGTGCCAGTAGTATTTATAGCGGGGGGCTGAATGAGCAGTTCTTC
CASSIYSGGLNEQFF
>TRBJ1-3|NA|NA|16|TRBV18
TGTGCCAGCTCACCGCCGACATCTCACTCTGGAAACACCATATATTTT
CASSPPTSHSGNTIYF
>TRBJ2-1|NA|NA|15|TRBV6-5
TGTGCCAGCAGGTACATGAAGAGCTCCTACAATGAGCAGTTCTTC
CASRYMKSSYNEQFF
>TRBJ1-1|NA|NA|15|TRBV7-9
TGTGCCAGCAGCTTGTGGGAGGGGGGGAACACTGAAGCTTTCTTT
CASSLWEGGNTEAFF